This is a list of T cell receptor beta chains from one sample in a study of T-cell reconstitution after alpha-beta-depleted transplantation in children. Each CDR3 protein gets one entry after TCRdb re-called the PCR reads with MiXCR. The table has hundreds of thousands of distinct CDR3 sequences, about a sixth seen once. Sample: PBMCs, mostly from graft donor cells, taken 360 days after TCRalphabeta/CD19-depleted stem cell transplant. The receptors come from a boy under two years old who had a stem cell transplant for Wiskott-Aldrich syndrome, so the T cells may come from the graft donor. Each CDR3 is given without its conserved first and last residue.

V	J	CDR3
TRBV6-2/TRBV6-3	TRBJ1-1	ASSQTRSGEAF
TRBV5-1	TRBJ2-3	ASSLEGGRYTDTQY
TRBV5-1	TRBJ2-5	ASSLIRGKETQY
TRBV9	TRBJ2-5	ASSGRTQETQY
TRBV6-1	TRBJ2-7	ASAVGLGPYEQY
TRBV24-1	TRBJ2-1	ATSDRGIAGPNNEQF
TRBV5-1	TRBJ2-6	ASRTTGKGMAGANVLT
TRBV5-5	TRBJ2-3	ASSFMRARQPSTDTQY
TRBV7-8	TRBJ2-1	ASSVRLARAYNEQF
TRBV7-8	TRBJ1-2	ASSLPDRELHGYT
TRBV7-2	TRBJ1-2	ASSFGPNYGYT
TRBV20-1	TRBJ2-5	SASEQGPQETQY
TRBV5-1	TRBJ1-1	ASSGQDILNTEAF
TRBV15	TRBJ2-1	ATSRQTSGGPTYNEQF
TRBV29-1	TRBJ1-1	SVEPKLNTEAF
TRBV28	TRBJ2-5	ASTHGGGQETQY
TRBV12-3/TRBV12-4	TRBJ2-3	ASSPGLAGSNTDTQY
TRBV28	TRBJ2-5	ASSLWAHRGQETQY
TRBV29-1	TRBJ1-1	SVEPRWNTEAF
TRBV12-3/TRBV12-4	TRBJ2-3	ASSSGAGLYTQY
TRBV10-3	TRBJ2-1	AIRDDAKSYNEQF
TRBV9	TRBJ2-7	ASSVEPSGSYYEQY